The clone carrying this T cell receptor beta chain was seen only a few times. Its target is unknown. The data stem from a study of identical twins. General observations from the study: Beta out-of-frame twin sharing showed a weaker excess.

Trimming removed 8 bases at V and 4 bases at J, with 18 bases between. CDR3 length: 14 amino acids. The germline V gene has CDR1 DFQATT and CDR2 SNEGSKA (reference sequence). TCRdb used MiXCR to reprocess the 5' RACE reads, holding one entry per CDR3 protein. The repertoire holds 500,000 to 600,000 distinct CDR3 sequences, with less than 25% as singletons. The sample was also linked to a second study, of T cells expressing NK-cell markers. As that report states: The CD3+CD56-NKG2C+ fraction of a handful of donors was likewise dominated by these clonotypes.

Material: CD4+ T cells sorted from blood. The clonotype comes from a woman under 30 in good health. This rearrangement joins TRBV20-1 to TRBJ2-1; D might be TRBD1 or TRBD2, each matching 6 bases. The chain's CDR3 is CSHQRGGRYNEQFF. The DNA for the CDR3 is TGCAGTCACCAGCGAGGGGGGAGATACAATGAGCAGTTCTTC.